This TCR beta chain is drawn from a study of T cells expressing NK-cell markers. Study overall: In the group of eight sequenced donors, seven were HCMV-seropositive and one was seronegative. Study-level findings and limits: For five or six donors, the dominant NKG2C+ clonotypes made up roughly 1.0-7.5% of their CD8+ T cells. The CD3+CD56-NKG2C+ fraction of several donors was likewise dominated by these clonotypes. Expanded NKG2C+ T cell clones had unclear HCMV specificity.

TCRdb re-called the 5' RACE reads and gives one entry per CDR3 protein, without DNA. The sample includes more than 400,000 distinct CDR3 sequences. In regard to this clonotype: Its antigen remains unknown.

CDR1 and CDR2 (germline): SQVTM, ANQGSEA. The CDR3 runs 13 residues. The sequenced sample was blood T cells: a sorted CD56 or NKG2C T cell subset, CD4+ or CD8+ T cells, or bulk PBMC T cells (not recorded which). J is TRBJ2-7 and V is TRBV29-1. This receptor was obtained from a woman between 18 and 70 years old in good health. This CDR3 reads CSILSRDSYEQYF.